This T cell receptor beta chain was captured in a study of blood T cell repertoires in COVID-19. Trimming stripped 4 bases from V and 8 bases from J, with 14 bases between. Germline CDR1 and CDR2: WSHSY and SAAADI. The CDR3 is 14 amino acids. TCRdb keeps only in-frame clones here, not all; method: immunoSEQ multiplex PCR. Of around 97,000 clones in the sample, about 89% are singletons; the top ten hold approximately 3.5%. Sequencing input: peripheral blood. The TCR was taken from a woman aged 55-70 years with acute or convalescent COVID-19. The chain carries TRBV10-2 and TRBJ2-2, with D possibly matching TRBD1 (5 bases). CDR3 coding DNA: TGCGCCAGCAGTGGGGTAGGGGTCCCGGGGGAGCTGTTTTTT. This gives the protein CASSGVGVPGELFF.